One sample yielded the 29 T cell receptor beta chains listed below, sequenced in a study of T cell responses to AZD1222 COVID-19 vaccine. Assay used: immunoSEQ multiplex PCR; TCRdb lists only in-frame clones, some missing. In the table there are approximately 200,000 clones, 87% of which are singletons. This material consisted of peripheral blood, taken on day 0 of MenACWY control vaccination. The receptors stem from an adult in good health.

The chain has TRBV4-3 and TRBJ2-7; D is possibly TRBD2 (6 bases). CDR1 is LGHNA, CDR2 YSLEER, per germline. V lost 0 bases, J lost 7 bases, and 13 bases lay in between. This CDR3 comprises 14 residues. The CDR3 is CASSQEATGVEQYF. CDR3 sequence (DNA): TGCGCCAGCAGCCAAGAGGCGACGGGGGTGGAGCAGTACTTC.

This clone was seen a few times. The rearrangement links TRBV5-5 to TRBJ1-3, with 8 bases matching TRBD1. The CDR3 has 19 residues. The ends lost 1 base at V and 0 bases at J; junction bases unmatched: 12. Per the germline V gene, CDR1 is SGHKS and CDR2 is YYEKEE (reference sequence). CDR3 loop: CASSLKETGAIDSGNTIYF. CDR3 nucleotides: TGTGCCAGCAGCTTGAAAGAGACAGGGGCCATTGACTCTGGAAACACCATATATTTT.

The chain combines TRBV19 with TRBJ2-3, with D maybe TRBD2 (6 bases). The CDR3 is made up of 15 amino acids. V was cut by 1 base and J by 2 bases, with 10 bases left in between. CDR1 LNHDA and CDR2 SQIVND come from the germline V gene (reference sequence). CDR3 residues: CASSIGTGDTDTQYF. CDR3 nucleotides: TGTGCCAGTAGTATAGGCACGGGGGACACAGATACGCAGTATTTT. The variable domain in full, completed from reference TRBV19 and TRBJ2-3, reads DGGITQSPKYLFRKEGQNVTLSCEQNLNHDAMYWYRQDPGQGLRLIYYSQIVNDFQKGDIAEGYSVSREKKESFPLTVTSAQKNPTAFYLCASSIGTGDTDTQYFGPGTRLTVL.

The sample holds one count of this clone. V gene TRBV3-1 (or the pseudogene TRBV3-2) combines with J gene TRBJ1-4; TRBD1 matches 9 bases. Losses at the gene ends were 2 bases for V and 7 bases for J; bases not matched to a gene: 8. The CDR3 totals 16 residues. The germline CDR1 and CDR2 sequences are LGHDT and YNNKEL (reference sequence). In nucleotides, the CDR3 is TGTGCCAGCAGCCAATCTGGGGGACAGGGAGGTGAAAAACTGTTTTTT. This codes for CASSQSGGQGGEKLFF.

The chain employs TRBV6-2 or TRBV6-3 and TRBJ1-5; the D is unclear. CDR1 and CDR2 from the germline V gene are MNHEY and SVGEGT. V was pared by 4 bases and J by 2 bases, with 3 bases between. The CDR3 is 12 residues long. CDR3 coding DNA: TGTGCCAGCAGTTGGCGCAATCAGCCCCAGCATTTT. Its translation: CASSWRNQPQHF.

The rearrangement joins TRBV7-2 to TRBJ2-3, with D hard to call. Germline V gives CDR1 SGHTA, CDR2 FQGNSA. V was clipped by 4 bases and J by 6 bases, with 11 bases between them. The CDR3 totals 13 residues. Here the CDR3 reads CASSWLPGDTQYF. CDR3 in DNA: TGTGCCAGCAGCTGGCTTCCTGGGGATACGCAGTATTTT.

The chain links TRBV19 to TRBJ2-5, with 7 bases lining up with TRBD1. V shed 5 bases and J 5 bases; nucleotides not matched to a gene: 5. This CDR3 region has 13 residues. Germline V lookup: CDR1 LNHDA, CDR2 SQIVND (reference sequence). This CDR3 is CASSLTGMETQYF. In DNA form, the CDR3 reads TGTGCCAGTAGTCTGACAGGGATGGAGACCCAGTACTTC.

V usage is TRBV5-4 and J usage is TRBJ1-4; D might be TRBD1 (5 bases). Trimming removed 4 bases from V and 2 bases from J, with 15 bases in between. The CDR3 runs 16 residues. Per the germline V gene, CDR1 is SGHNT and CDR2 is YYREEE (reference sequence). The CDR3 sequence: CASSARPGGTNEKLFF. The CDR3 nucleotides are TGTGCCAGCAGCGCCCGCCCGGGGGGGACTAATGAAAAACTGTTTTTT. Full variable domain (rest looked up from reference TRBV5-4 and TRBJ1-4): ETGVTQSPTHLIKTRGQQVTLRCSSQSGHNTVSWYQQALGQGPQFIFQYYREEENGRGNFPPRFSGLQFPNYSSELNVNALELDDSALYLCASSARPGGTNEKLFFGSGTQLSVL.

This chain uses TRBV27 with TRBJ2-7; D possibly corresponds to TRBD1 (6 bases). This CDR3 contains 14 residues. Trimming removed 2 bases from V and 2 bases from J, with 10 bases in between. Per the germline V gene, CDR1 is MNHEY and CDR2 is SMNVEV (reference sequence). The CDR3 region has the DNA TGTGCCAGCAGTTTAGCGACAGGAACCTACGAGCAGTACTTC. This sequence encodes CASSLATGTYEQYF.

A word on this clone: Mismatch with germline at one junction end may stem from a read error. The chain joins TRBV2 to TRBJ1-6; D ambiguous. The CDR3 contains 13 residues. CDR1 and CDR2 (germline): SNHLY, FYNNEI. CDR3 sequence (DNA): TGTGCCAGCTGTGAGGGTCGGAATTCACCCCTCCACTTT. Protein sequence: CASCEGRNSPLHF.

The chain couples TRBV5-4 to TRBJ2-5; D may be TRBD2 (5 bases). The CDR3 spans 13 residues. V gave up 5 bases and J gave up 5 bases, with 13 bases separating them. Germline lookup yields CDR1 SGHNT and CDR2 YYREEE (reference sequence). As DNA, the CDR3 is TGTGCCAGCAGTCGGGGTCCAGGTGAGACCCAGTACTTC. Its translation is CASSRGPGETQYF.

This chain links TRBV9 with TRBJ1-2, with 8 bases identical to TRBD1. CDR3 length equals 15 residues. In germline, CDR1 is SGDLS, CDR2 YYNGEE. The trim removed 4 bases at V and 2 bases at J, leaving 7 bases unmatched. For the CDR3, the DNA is TGTGCCAGCAGCTCAGGACAGGGCCTAAACTATGGCTACACCTTC. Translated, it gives CASSSGQGLNYGYTF.

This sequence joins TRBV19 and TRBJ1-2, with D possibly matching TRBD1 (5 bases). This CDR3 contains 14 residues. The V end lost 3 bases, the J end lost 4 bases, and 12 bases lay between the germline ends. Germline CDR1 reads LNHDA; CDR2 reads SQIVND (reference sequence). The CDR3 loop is CASSIWGAGYGYTF. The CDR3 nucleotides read TGTGCCAGTAGTATTTGGGGCGCCGGCTATGGCTACACCTTC. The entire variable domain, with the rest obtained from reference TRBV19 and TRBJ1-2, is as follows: DGGITQSPKYLFRKEGQNVTLSCEQNLNHDAMYWYRQDPGQGLRLIYYSQIVNDFQKGDIAEGYSVSREKKESFPLTVTSAQKNPTAFYLCASSIWGAGYGYTFGSGTRLTVV.

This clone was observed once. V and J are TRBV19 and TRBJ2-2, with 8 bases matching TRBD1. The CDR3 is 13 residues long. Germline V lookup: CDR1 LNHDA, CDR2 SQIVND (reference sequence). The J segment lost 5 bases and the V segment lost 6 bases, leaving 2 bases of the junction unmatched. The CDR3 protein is CASRTGVTGELFF. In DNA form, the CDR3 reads TGTGCCAGTAGGACAGGGGTTACCGGGGAGCTGTTTTTT.

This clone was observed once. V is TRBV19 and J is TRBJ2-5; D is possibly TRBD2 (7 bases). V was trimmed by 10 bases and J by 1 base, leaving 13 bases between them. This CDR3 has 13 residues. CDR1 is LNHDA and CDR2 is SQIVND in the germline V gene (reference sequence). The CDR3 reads CATNGGLQETQYF. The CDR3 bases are TGTGCCACAAACGGGGGGCTCCAAGAGACCCAGTACTTC.

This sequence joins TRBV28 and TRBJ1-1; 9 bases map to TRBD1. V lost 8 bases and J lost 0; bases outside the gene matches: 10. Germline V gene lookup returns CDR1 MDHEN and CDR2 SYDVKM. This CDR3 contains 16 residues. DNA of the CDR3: TGTGCCAGCGGGAGACAGGGGGTGGGCATGAACACTGAAGCTTTCTTT. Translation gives CASGRQGVGMNTEAFF.

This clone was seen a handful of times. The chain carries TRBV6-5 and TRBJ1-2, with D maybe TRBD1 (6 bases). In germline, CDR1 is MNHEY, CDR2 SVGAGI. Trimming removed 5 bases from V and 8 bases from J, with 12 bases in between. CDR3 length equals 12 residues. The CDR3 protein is CASSPGQGGYTF. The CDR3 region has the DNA TGTGCCAGCAGTCCGGGACAAGGAGGCTACACCTTC.

CDR3 nucleotides: TGCGCCAGCAGCGGGACAGGGGGCACCGGGGAGCTGTTTTTT. Translating gives CASSGTGGTGELFF. The V gene is TRBV5-1, the J gene TRBJ2-2; 11 nucleotides align to TRBD1. Germline CDR1 is SGHRS and CDR2 is YFSETQ. The V segment lost 4 bases and the J segment 4 bases; nucleotides outside the gene matches: 0. The CDR3 covers 14 residues. Drawing the rest from reference TRBV5-1 and TRBJ2-2, the complete variable domain is KAGVTQTPRYLIKTRGQQVTLSCSPISGHRSVSWYQQTPGQGLQFLFEYFSETQRNKGNFPGRFSGRQFSNSRSEMNVSTLELGDSALYLCASSGTGGTGELFFGEGSRLTVL.

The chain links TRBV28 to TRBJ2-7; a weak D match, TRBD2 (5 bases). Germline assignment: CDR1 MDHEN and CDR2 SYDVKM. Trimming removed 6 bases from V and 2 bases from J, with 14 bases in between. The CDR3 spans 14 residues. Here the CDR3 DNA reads TGTGCCAGCAGCCCCCCCCCACTAGCCTACGAGCAGTACTTC. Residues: CASSPPPLAYEQYF.

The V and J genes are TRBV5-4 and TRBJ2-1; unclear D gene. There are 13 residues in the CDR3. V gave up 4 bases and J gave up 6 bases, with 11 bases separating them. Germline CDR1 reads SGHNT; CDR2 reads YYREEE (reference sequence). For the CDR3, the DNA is TGTGCCAGCAGCGACCTTCGGAGCAATGAGCAGTTCTTC. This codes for CASSDLRSNEQFF.

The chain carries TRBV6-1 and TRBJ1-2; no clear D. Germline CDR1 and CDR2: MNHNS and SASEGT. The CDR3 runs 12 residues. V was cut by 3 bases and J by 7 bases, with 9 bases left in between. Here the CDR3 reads CASSDRTVGYTF. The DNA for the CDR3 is TGTGCCAGCAGTGATAGGACGGTTGGCTACACCTTC.

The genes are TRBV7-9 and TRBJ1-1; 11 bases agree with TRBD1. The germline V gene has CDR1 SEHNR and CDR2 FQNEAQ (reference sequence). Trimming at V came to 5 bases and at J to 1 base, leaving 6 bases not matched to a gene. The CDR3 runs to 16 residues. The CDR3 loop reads CASSPWTGGWNTEAFF. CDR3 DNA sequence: TGTGCCAGCAGCCCTTGGACAGGGGGCTGGAACACTGAAGCTTTCTTT. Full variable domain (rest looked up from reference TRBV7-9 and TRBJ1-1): DTGVSQNPRHKITKRGQNVTFRCDPISEHNRLYWYRQTLGQGPEFLTYFQNEAQLEKSRLLSDRFSAERPKGSFSTLEIQRTEQGDSAMYLCASSPWTGGWNTEAFFGQGTRLTVV.

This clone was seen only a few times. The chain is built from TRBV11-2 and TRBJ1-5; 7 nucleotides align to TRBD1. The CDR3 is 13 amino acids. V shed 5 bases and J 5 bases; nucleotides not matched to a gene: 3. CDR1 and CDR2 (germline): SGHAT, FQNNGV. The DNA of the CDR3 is TGTGCCAGCAGCATAACAGGGGATCAGCCCCAGCATTTT. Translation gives CASSITGDQPQHF.

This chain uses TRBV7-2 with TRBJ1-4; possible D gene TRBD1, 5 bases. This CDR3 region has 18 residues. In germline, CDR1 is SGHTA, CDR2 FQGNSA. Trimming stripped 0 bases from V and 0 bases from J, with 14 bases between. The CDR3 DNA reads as TGTGCCAGCAGCTTAGCTCAGGTTGGAGGGGCAACTAATGAAAAACTGTTTTTT. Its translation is CASSLAQVGGATNEKLFF.

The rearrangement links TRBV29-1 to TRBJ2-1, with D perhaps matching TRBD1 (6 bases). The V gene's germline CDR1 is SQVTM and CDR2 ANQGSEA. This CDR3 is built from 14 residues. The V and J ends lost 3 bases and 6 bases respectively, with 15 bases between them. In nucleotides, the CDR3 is TGCAGCGTTGAGTCGGGCGGCAGGGGCAATGAGCAGTTCTTC. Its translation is CSVESGGRGNEQFF.

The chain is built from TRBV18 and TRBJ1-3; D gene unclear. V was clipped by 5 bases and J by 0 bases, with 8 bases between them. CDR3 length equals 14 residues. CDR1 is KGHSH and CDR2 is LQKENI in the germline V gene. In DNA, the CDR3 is TGTGCCAGCTCAGAACAGTACTCTGGAAACACCATATATTTT. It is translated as CASSEQYSGNTIYF.

The CDR3 sequence is CASSSPGQGEGYGYTF. CDR3 nucleotide sequence: TGTGCCAGCAGTTCACCTGGACAGGGGGAGGGCTATGGCTACACCTTC. The chain is built from TRBV28 and TRBJ1-2; TRBD1 aligns across 10 bases. CDR3 length equals 16 residues. Germline V gene data show CDR1 as MDHEN and CDR2 as SYDVKM. Trimming at V came to 4 bases and at J to 4 bases, leaving 9 bases not matched to a gene.

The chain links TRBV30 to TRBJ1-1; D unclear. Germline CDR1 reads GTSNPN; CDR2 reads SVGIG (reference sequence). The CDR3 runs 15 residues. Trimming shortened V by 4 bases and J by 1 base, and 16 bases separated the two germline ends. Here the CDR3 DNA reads TGTGCCTGGACCTTAAAGGGCCTCCAGAACACTGAAGCTTTCTTT. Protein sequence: CAWTLKGLQNTEAFF.

The CDR3 bases are TGTGCCAGCAGTCAACCGGGACAGGCGCGCTACGAGCAGTACTTC. Translated: CASSQPGQARYEQYF. This chain connects TRBV6-5 to TRBJ2-7; 8 bases are a match to TRBD1. The CDR3 totals 15 residues. Trimming took 5 bases from V and 3 from J; bases not matched to a gene: 9. Germline V CDR1 and CDR2: MNHEY, SVGAGI.